This TCR beta chain was found in a study of blood T cell repertoires in COVID-19. Produced via immunoSEQ multiplex PCR; TCRdb's table is partial and in-frame only. The sample has a few hundred thousand clones; roughly 90% are singletons. Trimming at V came to 4 bases and at J to 6 bases, leaving 1 base not matched to a gene. Germline-derived CDR1 and CDR2 are ENHRY and SYGVKD. This CDR3 is 14 amino acids long. Material: peripheral blood. The chain combines TRBV10-3 with TRBJ2-7; the match to TRBD2 covers 15 bases. The origin of this receptor is a man aged 18 to 29 who had recovered from COVID-19. The CDR3: CAISGTSGRAEQYF. CDR3 coding DNA: TGTGCCATCAGTGGGACTAGCGGGAGGGCCGAGCAGTACTTC.